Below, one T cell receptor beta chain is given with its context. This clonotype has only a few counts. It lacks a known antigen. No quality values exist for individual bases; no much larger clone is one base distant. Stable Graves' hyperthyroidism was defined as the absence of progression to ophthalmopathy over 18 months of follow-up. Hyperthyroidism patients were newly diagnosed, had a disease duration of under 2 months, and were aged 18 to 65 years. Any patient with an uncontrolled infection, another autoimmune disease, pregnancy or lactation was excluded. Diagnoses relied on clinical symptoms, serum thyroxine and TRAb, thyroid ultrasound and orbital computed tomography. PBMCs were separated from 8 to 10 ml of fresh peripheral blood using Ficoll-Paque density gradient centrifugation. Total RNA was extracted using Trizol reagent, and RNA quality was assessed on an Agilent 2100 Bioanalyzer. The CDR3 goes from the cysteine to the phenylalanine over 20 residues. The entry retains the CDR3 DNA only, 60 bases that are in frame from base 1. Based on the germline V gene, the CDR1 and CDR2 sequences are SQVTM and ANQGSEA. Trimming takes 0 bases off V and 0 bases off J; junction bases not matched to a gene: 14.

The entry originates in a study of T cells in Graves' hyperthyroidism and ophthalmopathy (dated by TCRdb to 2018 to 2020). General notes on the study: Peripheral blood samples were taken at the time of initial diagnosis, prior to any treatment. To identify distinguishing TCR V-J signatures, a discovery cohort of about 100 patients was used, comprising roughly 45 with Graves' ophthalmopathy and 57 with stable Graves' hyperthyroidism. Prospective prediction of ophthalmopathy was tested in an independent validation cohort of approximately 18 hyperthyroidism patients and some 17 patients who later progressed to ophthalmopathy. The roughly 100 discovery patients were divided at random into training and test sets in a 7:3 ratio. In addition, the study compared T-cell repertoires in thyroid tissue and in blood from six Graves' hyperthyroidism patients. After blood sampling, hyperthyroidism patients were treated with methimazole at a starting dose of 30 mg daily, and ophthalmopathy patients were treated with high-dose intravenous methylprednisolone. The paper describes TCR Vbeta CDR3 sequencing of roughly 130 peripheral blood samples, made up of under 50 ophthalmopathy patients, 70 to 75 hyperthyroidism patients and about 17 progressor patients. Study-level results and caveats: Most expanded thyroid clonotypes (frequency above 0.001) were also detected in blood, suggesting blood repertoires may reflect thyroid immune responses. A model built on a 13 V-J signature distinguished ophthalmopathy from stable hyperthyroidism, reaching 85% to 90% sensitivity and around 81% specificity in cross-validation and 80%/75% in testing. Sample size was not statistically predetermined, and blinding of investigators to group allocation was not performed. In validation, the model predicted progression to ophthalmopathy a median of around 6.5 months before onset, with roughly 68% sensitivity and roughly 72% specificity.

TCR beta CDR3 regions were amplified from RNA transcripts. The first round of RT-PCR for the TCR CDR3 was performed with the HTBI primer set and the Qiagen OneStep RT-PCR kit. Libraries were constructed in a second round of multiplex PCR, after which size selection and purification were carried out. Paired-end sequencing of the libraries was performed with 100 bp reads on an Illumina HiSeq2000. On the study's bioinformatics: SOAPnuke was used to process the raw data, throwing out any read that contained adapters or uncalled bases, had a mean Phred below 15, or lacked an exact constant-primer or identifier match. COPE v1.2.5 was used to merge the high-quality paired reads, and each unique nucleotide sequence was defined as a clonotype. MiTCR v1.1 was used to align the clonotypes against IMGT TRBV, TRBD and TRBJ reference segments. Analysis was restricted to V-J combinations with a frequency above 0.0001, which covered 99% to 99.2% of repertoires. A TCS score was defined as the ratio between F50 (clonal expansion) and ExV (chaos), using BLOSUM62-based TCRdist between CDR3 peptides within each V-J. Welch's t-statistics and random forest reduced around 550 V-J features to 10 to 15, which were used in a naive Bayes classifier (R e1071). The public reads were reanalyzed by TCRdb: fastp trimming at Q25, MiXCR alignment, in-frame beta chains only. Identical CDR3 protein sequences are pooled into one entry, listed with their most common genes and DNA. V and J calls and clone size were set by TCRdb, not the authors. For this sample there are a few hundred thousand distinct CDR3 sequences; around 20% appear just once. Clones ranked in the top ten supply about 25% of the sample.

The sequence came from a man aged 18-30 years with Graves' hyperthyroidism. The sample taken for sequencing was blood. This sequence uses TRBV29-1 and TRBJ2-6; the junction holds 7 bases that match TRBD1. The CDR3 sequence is CSVEDRGQYGRGSGANVLTF. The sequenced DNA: TGCAGCGTTGAAGATCGGGGACAGTATGGAAGAGGCTCTGGGGCCAACGTCCTGACTTTC.